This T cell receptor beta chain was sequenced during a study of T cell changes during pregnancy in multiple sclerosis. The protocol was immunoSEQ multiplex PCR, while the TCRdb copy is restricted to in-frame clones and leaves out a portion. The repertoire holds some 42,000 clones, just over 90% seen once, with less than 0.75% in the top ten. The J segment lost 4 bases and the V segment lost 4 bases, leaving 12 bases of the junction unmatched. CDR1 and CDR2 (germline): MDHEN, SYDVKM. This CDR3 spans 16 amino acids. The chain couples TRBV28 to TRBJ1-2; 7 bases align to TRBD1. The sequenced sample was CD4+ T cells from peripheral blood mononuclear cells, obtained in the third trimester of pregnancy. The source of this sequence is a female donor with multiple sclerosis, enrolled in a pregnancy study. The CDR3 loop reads CASSSNSGTVFYGYTF. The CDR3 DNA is TGTGCCAGCAGTTCCAACTCCGGGACAGTGTTCTATGGCTACACCTTC.